This T cell receptor (beta chain) was sequenced for a study of vaccination and CD4 T cells after COVID-19 (dated by TCRdb to about 2022). Study-wide context: Convalescent patients had a positive SARS-CoV-2 result on nasal swab PCR, and of these patients, several had mild disease and one had severe disease. The convalescent cohort included six males and four females, with two Hispanic individuals, seven Caucasians, two Asians and one multiracial person. Participants received two doses of either the Pfizer-BioNTech BNT162b2 vaccine (n=8) or the Moderna mRNA-1273 vaccine (n=2). Post-COVID blood samples were collected from convalescent patients a median of around 96 days after diagnosis, with a range of roughly 35 to 180 days. Post-vaccine blood samples were collected a median of approximately eleven weeks after the second vaccine dose, ranging from 14 to 241 days. Overlapping spike peptide pools from SARS-CoV-2 and from the common cold coronaviruses HCoV-NL63, HCoV-OC43 and HCoV-229E were used as culture stimuli. Control cultures received a CEFX viral epitope pool as the positive control, an HIV-1 Nef peptide pool as the negative control, or no peptide. In around ten COVID-19 convalescent patients and several infection-naive healthy vaccine recipients, the spike-specific CD4+ TCR repertoire before mRNA vaccination was compared with the repertoire after mRNA vaccination. Overall study results and their limits: An increase in the median number of SARS-CoV-2-reactive clonotypes from 21 after infection to roughly 38 after vaccination was observed, but the change was not found to be significant. Of the vaccine-specific clones in convalescent patients, 304 of 307, or nearly all, reacted only to SARS-CoV-2 spike and did not cross-react with common cold coronaviruses. Only a relatively small number of convalescent patients were included in the study, and early timepoints following natural infection were not analyzed. Among convalescent patients, a median around 86% of the SARS-CoV-2-reactive clones seen after vaccination appeared only after vaccination, which suggests priming specific to the vaccine.

From a lookup of the germline V gene (reference sequence), CDR1 and CDR2 are SSHAT and FNYEAQ. Its CDR3 holds 15 amino acids, cysteine through phenylalanine. CDR3 DNA is the only sequence kept; it has 45 bases, read in frame from the first base. This specimen's treatment or condition label, interpreted: roughly ten-day PBMC culture with coronavirus spike peptide pools or control peptides (ViraFEST assay). To expand antigen-specific T cells with peptide pools and then pick out the expanded clonotypes through TCR sequencing, the study relied on the ViraFEST assay. The convalescent patients' positive SARS-CoV-2 PCR tests fell between March and December 2020, which was before the Alpha, Beta and Delta variants emerged in the United States. Each well held approximately 2 million PBMCs cultured in IMDM containing roughly 5% human AB serum and around 10 IU/ml IL-2, with about 10 ug/ml peptide pools added. Half of the culture medium was replaced with fresh IL-2-containing medium on days 3 and 7. After around 11 days of culture, CD4+ T cells were isolated by negative selection using the EasySep CD4+ T cell isolation kit. PBMCs were separated from whole blood using Ficoll-Paque Plus gradient centrifugation and then either used fresh or cryopreserved at -140C. Each culture condition was generally run in triplicate wells.

This clonotype was observed a handful of times. What antigen it recognizes has not been identified. One end of the junction is discordant with germline, which a read error may explain. The library was built by means of PCR. At the Johns Hopkins FTIC core, DNA from the cultured CD4+ T cells underwent TCR sequencing with the Oncomine TCR Beta short-read assay. Genomic DNA was extracted from the cultured CD4+ T cells with the QIAamp micro DNA kit. The Oncomine TCR Beta libraries from cultured CD4+ T cells were pooled using unique dual indexes and then sequenced on an Illumina iSeq 100. From the authors' description of their analysis: Non-productive sequences were removed, and CDR3s that did not start with C, did not end with F or W, or were shorter than 7 amino acids were discarded. Antigen-specific clonotypes were identified with the MANAFEST web application by comparing peptide-stimulated wells with reference and other culture wells. For a clone to be called positive, the clone needed an FDR below 0.05, an odds ratio above 5, and a productive frequency above 0.1% in at least two of three replicate wells. A clonotype counted as cross-reactive if it showed significant expansion both in the SARS-CoV-2 spike wells and in at least one common cold coronavirus spike condition. Using R version 3.6.1, CDR3 homology was evaluated through Levenshtein distances (stringdist) along with unrooted phylogenetic trees (ape). The public reads were reanalyzed by TCRdb: fastp trimming at Q25, MiXCR alignment, in-frame beta chains only. One record per CDR3 amino acid sequence lists the most common genes and DNA. TCRdb, rather than the study authors, made the V and J calls. Counted in this sample were 3,900 or so distinct CDR3 sequences; about 45% of them appeared once. The ten largest clones capture 35% to 50% of the sample.

Specimen: CD4+ T cells from blood, cultured in vitro. The chain couples TRBV7-7 to TRBJ2-3; TRBD2 fits 9 bases in the junction. This TCR derives from a human donor who had recovered from COVID-19. For the CDR3, the sequence is CASSLVAGGQDTQYF. The DNA reads as follows: TGTGCTAGCAGCTTAGTCGCGGGGGGGCAAGATACGCAGTATTTT.